This T cell receptor (beta chain) was found in a study of T cell repertoires in cytomegalovirus infection. The CDR3 covers 15 residues. The V gene lost 1 base and the J gene lost 8 bases, with 17 bases spanning the gap. A single record per CDR3 protein comes from TCRdb applying MiXCR to the reads. This sample has about 740,000 distinct CDR3 sequences, with less than 40% found just once. This sequence originates from a human donor in good health (CMV status not recorded). Some clones in this sample may be carry-over from other donors' samples. Sequencing was done on a sample of PBMCs. The V and J genes are TRBV12-3 or TRBV12-4 and TRBJ2-5, with D possibly being TRBD1 (5 bases). The CDR3 DNA reads TGTGCCAGCAGTTTAGTAAGAAGATTGCGGACAACCCAGTACTTC. This encodes CASSLVRRLRTTQYF.